The next 28 T cell receptor beta chains were all read from a single sample in a study of blood T cell repertoires in COVID-19. Sequencing was performed with immunoSEQ multiplex PCR; in TCRdb, only in-frame clones are kept and a portion is missing. This table holds over 50,000 clones, around 90% found once. Specimen: peripheral blood. The receptors were gathered from a woman in her fifties or sixties with active or convalescent COVID-19.

As DNA, the CDR3 is TGTGCCAGTACAGGACAGGCTTTAGGAAACACCATATATTTT. Translated: CASTGQALGNTIYF. This rearrangement joins TRBV19 to TRBJ1-3; 7 nucleotides agree with TRBD1. V trimming: 7 bases; J trimming: 4 bases; junction bases outside the gene matches: 7. The CDR3 spans 14 residues. Germline V gene sequence: CDR1 LNHDA, CDR2 SQIVND (reference sequence).

This chain links TRBV5-8 with TRBJ1-5; 7 bases line up with TRBD1. Germline-derived CDR1 and CDR2 are SGHTS and YDEGEE. The CDR3 is 15 residues long. Trimming cost V 1 base and J 0 bases; bases outside gene matches: 1. CDR3 loop: CASSLRDSSNQPQHF. Here the CDR3 DNA reads TGTGCCAGCAGCTTGAGGGACAGTAGCAATCAGCCCCAGCATTTT. Looking up the rest from reference TRBV5-8 and TRBJ1-5 gives the full variable domain: EAGVTQSPTHLIKTRGQQATLRCSPISGHTSVYWYQQALGLGLQFLLWYDEGEERNRGNFPPRFSGRQFPNYSSELNVNALELEDSALYLCASSLRDSSNQPQHFGDGTRLSIL.

This chain links TRBV3-1 (or the pseudogene TRBV3-2) with TRBJ2-5; TRBD2 agrees at 13 bases. This CDR3 has 14 residues. Trimming at V came to 6 bases and at J to 5 bases, leaving 3 bases not matched to a gene. Per the germline V gene, CDR1 is LGHDT and CDR2 is YNNKEL (reference sequence). In DNA, the CDR3 is TGTGCCAGCAGGATGACTAGCGGGAGGGAGACCCAGTACTTC. Translated: CASRMTSGRETQYF.

V is TRBV9 and J is TRBJ2-1; 8 bases match TRBD2. The V gene's germline CDR1 is SGDLS and CDR2 YYNGEE. V was clipped by 0 bases and J by 3 bases; unmatched bases: 5. CDR3 size: 16 residues. The CDR3 coding sequence is TGTGCCAGCAGCGTAGATGCGGGGGGTTTCTACAATGAGCAGTTCTTC. Translated: CASSVDAGGFYNEQFF.

This chain joins TRBV7-8 and TRBJ2-3; 16 bases line up with TRBD2. Germline V gene sequence: CDR1 SGHVS, CDR2 FQNEAQ. The CDR3 has 17 residues. The trim removed 5 bases at V and 6 bases at J, leaving 8 bases unmatched. In nucleotides, the CDR3 is TGTGCCAGCAGCCCGGGACTAGCGGGGGGGACCATGGATACGCAGTATTTT. It specifies CASSPGLAGGTMDTQYF.

V gene TRBV28 combines with J gene TRBJ1-1; 8 positions agree with TRBD1. V lost 6 bases to trimming and J lost 7 bases; unmatched junction nucleotides: 4. The CDR3 has 12 amino acids. CDR1 and CDR2 from the germline V gene are MDHEN and SYDVKM. CDR3: CASSQGAGEAFF. The CDR3 DNA reads TGTGCCAGCAGCCAGGGGGCAGGTGAAGCTTTCTTT.

The gene calls are TRBV19 and TRBJ1-6; the D gene is possibly TRBD1 (5 bases). This CDR3 has 12 amino acids. V was shortened by 7 bases and J by 8 bases, with 9 bases between the two germline ends. CDR1 is LNHDA and CDR2 is SQIVND in the germline V gene (reference sequence). CDR3 DNA: TGTGCCAGTACCCGGGGGGATTCACCCCTCCACTTT. It encodes CASTRGDSPLHF.

The chain carries TRBV7-2 and TRBJ1-6, with D perhaps TRBD1 (5 bases). V was clipped by 3 bases and J by 14 bases, with 11 bases between them. Germline assignment: CDR1 SGHTA and CDR2 FQGNSA. The CDR3 totals 12 residues. In DNA, the CDR3 is TGTGCCAGCAGCTTTCAGGGAGGTGCCCTCCACTTT. It translates to CASSFQGGALHF.

This chain uses TRBV27 with TRBJ1-5, with D perhaps TRBD1 (6 bases). The germline gives CDR1 MNHEY, CDR2 SMNVEV (reference sequence). Trimming removed 2 bases at V and 9 bases at J, with 20 bases between. The CDR3 is made up of 16 amino acids. The CDR3 loop is CASSLVAGAPLRPQHF. The CDR3 region has the DNA TGTGCCAGCAGTTTAGTCGCGGGGGCCCCCCTTCGGCCCCAGCATTTT.

The V gene is TRBV3-1 (or the pseudogene TRBV3-2), the J gene TRBJ2-7; TRBD2 agrees at 10 bases. This CDR3 is built from 16 residues. Germline V gives CDR1 LGHDT, CDR2 YNNKEL (reference sequence). The trim removed 2 bases at V and 2 bases at J, leaving 6 bases unmatched. CDR3 sequence reads: CASSQRLAGATYEQYF. The CDR3 nucleotides are TGTGCCAGCAGCCAACGGCTAGCGGGAGCAACCTACGAGCAGTACTTC.

V is TRBV9 and J is TRBJ2-3; 8 bases line up with TRBD2. Germline V gives CDR1 SGDLS, CDR2 YYNGEE. The length of the CDR3 is 17 residues. Germline trimming cut 4 bases from V and 1 base from J; bases unmatched to any gene: 11. CDR3 coding DNA: TGTGCCAGCAGCTCCCCTTCGCGGGAGGTTGGCACAGATACGCAGTATTTT. This encodes CASSSPSREVGTDTQYF. The full variable domain, with the rest looked up from reference TRBV9 and TRBJ2-3, is DSGVTQTPKHLITATGQRVTLRCSPRSGDLSVYWYQQSLDQGLQFLIQYYNGEERAKGNILERFSAQQFPDLHSELNLSSLELGDSALYFCASSSPSREVGTDTQYFGPGTRLTVL.

The chain couples TRBV28 to TRBJ1-5, with 7 bases lining up with TRBD1. The V and J ends lost 4 bases and 4 bases, in that order; junction bases with no gene match: 1. The length of the CDR3 is 13 residues. Per germline, CDR1 MDHEN and CDR2 SYDVKM. This CDR3 reads CASSSTGNQPQHF. The CDR3, as DNA: TGTGCCAGCAGTTCGACAGGGAATCAGCCCCAGCATTTT.

The chain employs TRBV5-1 and TRBJ1-1, with TRBD1 as a possible D gene (6 bases). The length of the CDR3 is 14 residues. V lost 0 bases and J lost 5, with 11 bases in between. Germline CDR1 and CDR2: SGHRS and YFSETQ. The CDR3 spells CASSLEQGRTEAFF. The DNA of the CDR3 is TGCGCCAGCAGCTTGGAACAGGGTAGGACTGAAGCTTTCTTT.

This chain connects TRBV6-5 to TRBJ1-5; 11 bases agree with TRBD1. After removal of 6 bases from V and 4 bases from J, the junction contained 5 bases not matched to a gene. Germline V gene data show CDR1 as MNHEY and CDR2 as SVGAGI. There are 15 residues in the CDR3. CDR3 sequence (DNA): TGTGCCAGCAGCGGGACAGGGGGGGGAAATCAGCCCCAGCATTTT. It codes for CASSGTGGGNQPQHF.

The chain has TRBV30 and TRBJ1-1; TRBD1 matches 7 bases. Trimming took 3 bases from V and 2 from J; bases not matched to a gene: 9. From germline, CDR1 is GTSNPN and CDR2 SVGIG (reference sequence). The CDR3 loop spans 15 amino acids. CDR3 protein: CAWRRYRGDNTEAFF. CDR3 nucleotide sequence: TGTGCCTGGAGGAGATACAGGGGCGATAACACTGAAGCTTTCTTT.

This chain joins TRBV28 and TRBJ2-2; 8 positions match TRBD2. CDR1 is MDHEN and CDR2 is SYDVKM in the germline V gene. The CDR3 loop spans 16 amino acids. The J segment lost 4 bases and the V segment lost 6 bases, leaving 10 bases of the junction unmatched. The CDR3 DNA reads as TGTGCCAGCAGACCCGGAGGGACTAGTGGCACCGGGGAGCTGTTTTTT. Its protein product is CASRPGGTSGTGELFF. The entire variable domain, with the rest obtained from reference TRBV28 and TRBJ2-2, is as follows: DVKVTQSSRYLVKRTGEKVFLECVQDMDHENMFWYRQDPGLGLRLIYFSYDVKMKEKGDIPEGYSVSREKKERFSLILESASTNQTSMYLCASRPGGTSGTGELFFGEGSRLTVL.

The chain links TRBV11-2 to TRBJ2-1; no firm D call. This CDR3 has 15 amino acids. The ends were cut back, 1 base at V and 2 bases at J, with 9 bases in the middle. Germline lookup yields CDR1 SGHAT and CDR2 FQNNGV. As DNA, the CDR3 is TGTGCCAGCAGCTTAGGGTCAAGCACCTACAATGAGCAGTTCTTC. It yields the protein CASSLGSSTYNEQFF.

This clone was recorded only once. The gene calls are TRBV29-1 and TRBJ2-5; 10 bases line up with TRBD1. CDR3 size: 15 residues. Per the germline V gene, CDR1 is SQVTM and CDR2 is ANQGSEA. Losses at the gene ends were 6 bases for V and 4 bases for J; bases not matched to a gene: 11. CDR3 DNA: TGCAGCGTCGTTCCGGCGGGACAGGGGTTAGAGACCCAGTACTTC. Translating gives CSVVPAGQGLETQYF.

The chain recombines TRBV28 with TRBJ1-5, with 8 bases aligning to TRBD1. The germline V gene has CDR1 MDHEN and CDR2 SYDVKM. The CDR3 covers 14 residues. V lost 6 bases to trimming and J lost 5 bases; unmatched junction nucleotides: 6. CDR3 in DNA: TGTGCCAGCAGCTTCGGGACAGGTCATCAGCCCCAGCATTTT. It is translated as CASSFGTGHQPQHF.

This chain joins TRBV9 and TRBJ2-7; 8 bases map to TRBD2. This CDR3 region has 17 residues. Trimming at V came to 0 bases and at J to 7 bases, leaving 15 bases not matched to a gene. Per germline, CDR1 SGDLS and CDR2 YYNGEE. CDR3 nucleotides: TGTGCCAGCAGCGTAGGCTGGCAAGGCGGGGGGCCTCCTGAGCAGTACTTC. It codes for CASSVGWQGGGPPEQYF.

This chain connects TRBV7-3 to TRBJ1-5, with 8 bases lining up with TRBD1. The CDR3 totals 13 residues. The J segment lost 7 bases and the V segment lost 2 bases, leaving 1 base of the junction unmatched. The V gene's germline CDR1 is SGHTA and CDR2 FQGTGA. The DNA for the CDR3 is TGTGCCAGCAGCTTACGACAGGGGCAGCCCCAGCATTTT. Protein: CASSLRQGQPQHF.

The genes are TRBV19 and TRBJ1-3; D may be TRBD1 (6 bases). CDR3 length: 15 amino acids. V was pared by 3 bases and J by 3 bases, with 12 bases between. Germline V CDR1 and CDR2: LNHDA, SQIVND (reference sequence). In DNA, the CDR3 is TGTGCCAGTAGTATCCCCGGACAGCTTGGAAACACCATATATTTT. Its translation is CASSIPGQLGNTIYF.

This clone was found once. The rearrangement uses TRBV2 and TRBJ1-6; tentatively, D is TRBD1 (5 bases). Germline V lookup: CDR1 SNHLY, CDR2 FYNNEI. V gave up 6 bases and J gave up 7 bases, with 16 bases separating them. This CDR3 has 15 residues. CDR3 DNA: TGTGCCAGCAGGACTAGCGGGGACTCCAATTCACCCCTCCACTTT. Translating gives CASRTSGDSNSPLHF.

The rearrangement uses TRBV7-2 and TRBJ1-5; 9 bases match TRBD1. The CDR3 has 15 residues. Unmatched junction bases numbered 4, after V lost 5 bases and J lost 2 bases. Germline V lookup: CDR1 SGHTA, CDR2 FQGNSA. Here the CDR3 reads CASSPDRGGNQPQHF. The CDR3 nucleotides are TGTGCCAGCAGCCCAGACAGGGGGGGCAATCAGCCCCAGCATTTT.

V and J are TRBV30 and TRBJ2-3; 11 bases line up with TRBD2. V lost 4 bases and J lost 2; bases outside the gene matches: 5. This CDR3 region has 15 residues. The germline V gene has CDR1 GTSNPN and CDR2 SVGIG (reference sequence). CDR3 in DNA: TGTGCCTGGACCCCTAGCGGGAGGAACACAGATACGCAGTATTTT. This translates into CAWTPSGRNTDTQYF. Full variable domain (outside the CDR3, taken from reference TRBV30 and TRBJ2-3): SQTIHQWPATLVQPVGSPLSLECTVEGTSNPNLYWYRQAAGRGLQLLFYSVGIGQISSEVPQNLSASRPQDRQFILSSKKLLLSDSGFYLCAWTPSGRNTDTQYFGPGTRLTVL.

This chain connects TRBV6-1 to TRBJ1-2; D uncertain. The CDR3 has 12 residues. Germline CDR1 is MNHNS and CDR2 is SASEGT. V lost 1 base and J 5 bases, leaving 5 bases between the germline ends. In DNA, the CDR3 is TGTGCCAGCAGTGAAGGTCCATATGGCTACACCTTC. Protein: CASSEGPYGYTF.

This clone came up a few times. The V gene is TRBV7-8, the J gene TRBJ1-5, with 9 bases fitting TRBD1. This CDR3 has 13 amino acids. The J segment lost 9 bases and the V segment lost 1 base, leaving 1 base of the junction unmatched. CDR1 is SGHVS and CDR2 is FQNEAQ in the germline V gene. Here the CDR3 reads CASSLDRGRPQHF. The CDR3 DNA reads TGTGCCAGCAGCTTAGACAGGGGGCGGCCCCAGCATTTT.

This clone was detected once. This chain links TRBV18 with TRBJ2-1; 9 bases match TRBD2. This CDR3 is 15 amino acids long. V lost 2 bases, J lost 7 bases, and 6 bases stayed unmatched. Germline V CDR1 and CDR2: KGHSH, LQKENI. CDR3 region: CASSPAAGGWNEQFF. The CDR3 nucleotides are TGTGCCAGCTCACCAGCGGCGGGAGGGTGGAATGAGCAGTTCTTC.